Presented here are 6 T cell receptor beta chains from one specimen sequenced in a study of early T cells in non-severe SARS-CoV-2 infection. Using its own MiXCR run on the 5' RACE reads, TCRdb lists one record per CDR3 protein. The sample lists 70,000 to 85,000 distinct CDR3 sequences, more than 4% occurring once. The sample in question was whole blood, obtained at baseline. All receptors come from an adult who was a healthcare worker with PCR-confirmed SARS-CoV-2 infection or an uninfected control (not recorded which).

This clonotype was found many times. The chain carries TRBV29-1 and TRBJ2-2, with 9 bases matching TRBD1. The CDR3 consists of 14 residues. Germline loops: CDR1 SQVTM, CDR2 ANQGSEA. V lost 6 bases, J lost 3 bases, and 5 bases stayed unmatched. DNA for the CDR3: TGCAGCGTGCTACAGGGGGCGCACACCGGGGAGCTGTTTTTT. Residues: CSVLQGAHTGELFF.

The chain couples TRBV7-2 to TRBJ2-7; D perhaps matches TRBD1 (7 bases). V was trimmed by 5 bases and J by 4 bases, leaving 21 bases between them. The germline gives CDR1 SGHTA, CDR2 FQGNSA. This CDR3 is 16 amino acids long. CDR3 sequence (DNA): TGTGCCAGCAGCCTCCAGCCAGGGGGGTTCTCTTACGAGCAGTACTTC. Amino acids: CASSLQPGGFSYEQYF.

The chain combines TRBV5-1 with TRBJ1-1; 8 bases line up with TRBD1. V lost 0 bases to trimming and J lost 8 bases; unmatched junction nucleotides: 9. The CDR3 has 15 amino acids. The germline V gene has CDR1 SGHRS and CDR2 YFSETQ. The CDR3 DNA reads TGCGCCAGCAGCTTGGAGCCCCGGGACAGGACCGAAGCTTTCTTT. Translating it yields CASSLEPRDRTEAFF.

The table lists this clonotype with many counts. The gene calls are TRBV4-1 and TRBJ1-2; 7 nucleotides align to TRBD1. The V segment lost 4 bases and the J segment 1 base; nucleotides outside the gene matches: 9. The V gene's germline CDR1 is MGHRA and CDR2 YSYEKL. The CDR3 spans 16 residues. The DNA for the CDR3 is TGCGCCAGCAGCCTATCCGACAGGGCAATTAACTATGGCTACACCTTC. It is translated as CASSLSDRAINYGYTF.

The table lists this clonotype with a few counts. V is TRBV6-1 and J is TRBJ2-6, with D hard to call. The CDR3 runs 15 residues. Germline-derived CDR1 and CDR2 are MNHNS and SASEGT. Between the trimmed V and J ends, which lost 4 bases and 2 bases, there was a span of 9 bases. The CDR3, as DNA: TGTGCCAGCAGTGGCGGTGGAACTGGGGCCAACGTCCTGACTTTC. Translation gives CASSGGGTGANVLTF.

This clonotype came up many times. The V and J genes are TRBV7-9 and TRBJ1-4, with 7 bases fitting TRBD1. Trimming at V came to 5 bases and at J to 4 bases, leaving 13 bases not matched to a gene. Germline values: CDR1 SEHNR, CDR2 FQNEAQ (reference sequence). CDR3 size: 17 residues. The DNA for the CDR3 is TGTGCCAGCAGCAGTTTCGACAGGGAGAATGGTAATGAAAAACTGTTTTTT. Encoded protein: CASSSFDRENGNEKLFF.